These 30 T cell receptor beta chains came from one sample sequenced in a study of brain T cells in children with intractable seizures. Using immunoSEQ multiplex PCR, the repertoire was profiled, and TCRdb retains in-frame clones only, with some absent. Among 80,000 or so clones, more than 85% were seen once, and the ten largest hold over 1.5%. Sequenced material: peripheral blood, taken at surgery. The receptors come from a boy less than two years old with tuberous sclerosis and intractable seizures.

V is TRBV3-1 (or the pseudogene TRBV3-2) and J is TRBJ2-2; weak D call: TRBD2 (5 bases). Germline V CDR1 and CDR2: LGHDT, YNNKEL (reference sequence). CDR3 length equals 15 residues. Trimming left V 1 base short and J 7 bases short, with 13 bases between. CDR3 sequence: CASSQGRHGYGELFF. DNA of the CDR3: TGTGCCAGCAGCCAAGGGAGGCACGGGTACGGGGAGCTGTTTTTT.

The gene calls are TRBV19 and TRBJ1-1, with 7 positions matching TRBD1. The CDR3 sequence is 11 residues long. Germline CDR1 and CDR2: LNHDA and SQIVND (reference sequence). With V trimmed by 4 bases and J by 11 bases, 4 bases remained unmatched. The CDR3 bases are TGTGCCAGTAGTAAGACAGGGAGGGCTTTCTTT. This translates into CASSKTGRAFF.

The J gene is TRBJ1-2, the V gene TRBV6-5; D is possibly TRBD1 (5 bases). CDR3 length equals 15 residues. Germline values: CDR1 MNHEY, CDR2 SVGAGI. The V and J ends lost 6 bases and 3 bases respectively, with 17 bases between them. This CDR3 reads CASSALWQGYYGYTF. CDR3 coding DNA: TGTGCCAGCAGCGCTCTCTGGCAGGGCTACTATGGCTACACCTTC.

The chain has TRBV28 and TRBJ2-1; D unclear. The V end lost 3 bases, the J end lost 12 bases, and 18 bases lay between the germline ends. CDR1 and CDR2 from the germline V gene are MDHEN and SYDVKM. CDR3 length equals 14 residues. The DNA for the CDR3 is TGTGCCAGCAGTTTTCTGTTAGCTGGAGAAGGGCAGTTCTTC. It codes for CASSFLLAGEGQFF.

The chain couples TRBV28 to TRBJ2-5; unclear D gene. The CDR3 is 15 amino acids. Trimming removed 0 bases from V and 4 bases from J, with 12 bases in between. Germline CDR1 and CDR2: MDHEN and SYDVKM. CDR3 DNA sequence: TGTGCCAGCAGTTTATGGCGGCCGAAGGGAGAGACCCAGTACTTC. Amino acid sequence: CASSLWRPKGETQYF.

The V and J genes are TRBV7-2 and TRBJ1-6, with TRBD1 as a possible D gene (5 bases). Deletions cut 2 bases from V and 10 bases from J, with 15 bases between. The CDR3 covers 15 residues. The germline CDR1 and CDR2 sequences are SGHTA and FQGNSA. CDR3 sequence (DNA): TGTGCCAGCAGCTTAATCCTCGCAGGGAGATCACCCCTCCACTTT. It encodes CASSLILAGRSPLHF.

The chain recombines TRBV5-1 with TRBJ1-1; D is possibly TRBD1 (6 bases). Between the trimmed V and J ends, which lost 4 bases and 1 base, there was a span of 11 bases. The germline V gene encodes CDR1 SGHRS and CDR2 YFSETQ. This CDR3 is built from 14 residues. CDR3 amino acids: CASSRGTQNTEAFF. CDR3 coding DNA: TGCGCCAGCAGCAGAGGGACACAGAACACTGAAGCTTTCTTT.

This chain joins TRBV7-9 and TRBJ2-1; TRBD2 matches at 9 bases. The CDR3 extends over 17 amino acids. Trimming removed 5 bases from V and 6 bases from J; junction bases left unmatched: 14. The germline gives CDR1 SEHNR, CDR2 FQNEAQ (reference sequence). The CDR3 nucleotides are TGTGCCAGCAGCCCGAAAACAGTAGCGGGAGACTCCAATGAGCAGTTCTTC. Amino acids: CASSPKTVAGDSNEQFF.

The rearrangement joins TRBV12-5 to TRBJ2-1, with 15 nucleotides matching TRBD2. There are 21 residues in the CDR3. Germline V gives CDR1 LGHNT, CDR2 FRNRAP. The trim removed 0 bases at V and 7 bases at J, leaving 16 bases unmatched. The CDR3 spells CASGLVPLGLAGGPSGNEQFF. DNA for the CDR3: TGTGCTAGTGGTTTGGTCCCCCTAGGACTAGCGGGAGGGCCATCCGGAAATGAGCAGTTCTTC.

The CDR3 DNA is TGTGCCTGCGATTTGGGTGTCCGCCCGGATACGCAGTATTTT. This encodes CACDLGVRPDTQYF. V and J are TRBV30 and TRBJ2-3; no firm D call. Germline V gives CDR1 GTSNPN, CDR2 SVGIG (reference sequence). V was clipped by 6 bases and J by 6 bases, with 19 bases between them. This CDR3 contains 14 residues.

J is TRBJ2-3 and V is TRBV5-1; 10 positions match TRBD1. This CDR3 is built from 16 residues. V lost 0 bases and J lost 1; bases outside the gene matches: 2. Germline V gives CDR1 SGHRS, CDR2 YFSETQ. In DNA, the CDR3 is TGCGCCAGCAGCTTGGACGGGACAGGGGGCACAGATACGCAGTATTTT. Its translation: CASSLDGTGGTDTQYF.

For the CDR3, the DNA is TGTGCCAGCAGCAGTACGGGGTCGTACGGAAACACCATATATTTT. Residues: CASSSTGSYGNTIYF. The gene calls are TRBV3-1 (or the pseudogene TRBV3-2) and TRBJ1-3; D is uncertain. Trimming removed 5 bases at V and 4 bases at J, with 15 bases between. The CDR3 contains 15 residues. Germline V gene lookup returns CDR1 LGHDT and CDR2 YNNKEL (reference sequence).

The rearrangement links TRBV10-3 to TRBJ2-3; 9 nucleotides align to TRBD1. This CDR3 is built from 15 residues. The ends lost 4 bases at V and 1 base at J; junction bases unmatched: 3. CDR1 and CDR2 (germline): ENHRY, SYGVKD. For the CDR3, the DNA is TGTGCCATCAGTGGGGGGGACAGGGGCACAGATACGCAGTATTTT. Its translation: CAISGGDRGTDTQYF.

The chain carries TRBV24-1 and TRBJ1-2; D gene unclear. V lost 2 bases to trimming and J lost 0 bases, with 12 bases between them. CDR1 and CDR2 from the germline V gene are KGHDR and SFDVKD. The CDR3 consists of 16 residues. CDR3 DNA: TGTGCCACCAGTGATTCTTCAAGATGGTCTAACTATGGCTACACCTTC. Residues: CATSDSSRWSNYGYTF.

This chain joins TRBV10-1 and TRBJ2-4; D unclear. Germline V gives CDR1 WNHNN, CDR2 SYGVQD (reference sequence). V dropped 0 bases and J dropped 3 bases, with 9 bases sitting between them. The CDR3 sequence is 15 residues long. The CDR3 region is CASSESGPGKNIQYF. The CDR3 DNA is TGCGCCAGCAGTGAGTCAGGGCCGGGCAAAAACATTCAGTACTTC.

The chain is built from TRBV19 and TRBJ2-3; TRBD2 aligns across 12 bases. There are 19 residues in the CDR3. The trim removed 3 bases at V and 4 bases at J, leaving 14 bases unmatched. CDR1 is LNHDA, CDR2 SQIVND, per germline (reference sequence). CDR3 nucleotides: TGTGCCAGTAGTATGGGATCTCCTAGCGGGGGGGCCACGCCAGATACGCAGTATTTT. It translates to CASSMGSPSGGATPDTQYF.

The CDR3 region is CASSGTGTTDTEAFF. The CDR3 region has the DNA TGCGCCAGCAGCGGAACCGGGACAACGGACACTGAAGCTTTCTTT. V gene TRBV5-1 combines with J gene TRBJ1-1, with a tentative D call TRBD1 (6 bases). V gave up 4 bases and J gave up 3 bases, with 16 bases separating them. The germline gives CDR1 SGHRS, CDR2 YFSETQ. This CDR3 region has 15 residues.

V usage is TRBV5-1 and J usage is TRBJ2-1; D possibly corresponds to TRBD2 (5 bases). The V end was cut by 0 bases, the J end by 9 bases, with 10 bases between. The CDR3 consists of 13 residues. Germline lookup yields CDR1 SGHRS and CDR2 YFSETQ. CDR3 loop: CASSLGGEVEQFF. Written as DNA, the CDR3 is TGCGCCAGCAGCTTGGGGGGAGAAGTTGAGCAGTTCTTC.

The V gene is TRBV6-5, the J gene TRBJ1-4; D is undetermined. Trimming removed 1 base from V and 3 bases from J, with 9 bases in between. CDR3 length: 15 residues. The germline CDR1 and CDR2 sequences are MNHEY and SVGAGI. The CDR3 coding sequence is TGTGCCAGCAGTTACTGGGGTCTCCCTAATGAAAAACTGTTTTTT. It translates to CASSYWGLPNEKLFF.

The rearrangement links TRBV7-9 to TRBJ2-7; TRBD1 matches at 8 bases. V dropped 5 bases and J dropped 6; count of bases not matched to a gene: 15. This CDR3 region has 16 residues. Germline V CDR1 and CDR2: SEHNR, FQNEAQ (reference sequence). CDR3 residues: CASSPSYGRGLSEQYF. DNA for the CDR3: TGTGCCAGCAGCCCAAGCTATGGCAGGGGGCTGAGCGAGCAGTACTTC.

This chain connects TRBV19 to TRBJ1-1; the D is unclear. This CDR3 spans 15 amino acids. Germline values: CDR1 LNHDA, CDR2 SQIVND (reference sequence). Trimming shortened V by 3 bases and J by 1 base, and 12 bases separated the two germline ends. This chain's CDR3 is CASSISRVGNTEAFF. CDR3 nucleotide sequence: TGTGCCAGTAGTATTTCGAGAGTTGGGAACACTGAAGCTTTCTTT.

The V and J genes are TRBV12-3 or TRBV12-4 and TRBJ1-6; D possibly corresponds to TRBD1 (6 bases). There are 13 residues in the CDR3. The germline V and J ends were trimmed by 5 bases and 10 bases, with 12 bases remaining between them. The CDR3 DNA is TGTGCCAGCAGTCCACAGGGAGGCTCACCCCTCCACTTT. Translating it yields CASSPQGGSPLHF.

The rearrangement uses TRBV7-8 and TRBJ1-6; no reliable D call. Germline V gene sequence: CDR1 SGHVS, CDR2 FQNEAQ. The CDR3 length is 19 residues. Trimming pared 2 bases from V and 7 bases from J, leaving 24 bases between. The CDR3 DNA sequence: TGTGCCAGCAGCTTATACCCTACGGGCCATGGATATGGCAATTCACCCCTCCACTTT. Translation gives CASSLYPTGHGYGNSPLHF.

Here the CDR3 reads CASSSDRAKYGYTF. The CDR3 DNA reads as TGTGCCAGCAGCTCTGACAGGGCGAAGTATGGCTACACCTTC. The chain employs TRBV5-5 and TRBJ1-2; 7 bases are a match to TRBD1. CDR3 length: 14 amino acids. CDR1 is SGHKS, CDR2 YYEKEE, per germline (reference sequence). The ends lost 3 bases at V and 5 bases at J; junction bases unmatched: 7.

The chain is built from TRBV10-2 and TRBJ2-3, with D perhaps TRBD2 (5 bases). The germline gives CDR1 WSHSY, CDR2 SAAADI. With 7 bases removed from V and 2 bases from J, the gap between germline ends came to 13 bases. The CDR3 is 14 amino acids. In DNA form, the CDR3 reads TGCGCCAGCACCGACTGGACTTACACAGATACGCAGTATTTT. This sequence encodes CASTDWTYTDTQYF.

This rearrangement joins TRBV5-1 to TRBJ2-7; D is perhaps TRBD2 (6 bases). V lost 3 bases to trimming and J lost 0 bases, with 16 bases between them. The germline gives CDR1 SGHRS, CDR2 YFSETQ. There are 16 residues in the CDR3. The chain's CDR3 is CASSSGSGTPSYEQYF. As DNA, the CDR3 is TGCGCCAGCAGCTCCGGTAGTGGGACTCCCTCCTACGAGCAGTACTTC.

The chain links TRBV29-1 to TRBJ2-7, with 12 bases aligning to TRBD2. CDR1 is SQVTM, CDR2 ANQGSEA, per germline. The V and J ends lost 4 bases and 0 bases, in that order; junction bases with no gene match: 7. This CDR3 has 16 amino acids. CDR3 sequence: CSVVASGGVNSYEQYF. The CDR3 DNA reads TGCAGCGTTGTGGCTAGCGGGGGGGTAAACTCCTACGAGCAGTACTTC.

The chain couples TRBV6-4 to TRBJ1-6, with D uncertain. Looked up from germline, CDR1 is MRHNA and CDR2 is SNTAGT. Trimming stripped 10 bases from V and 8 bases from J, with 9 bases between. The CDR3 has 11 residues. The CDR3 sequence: CATGRDSPLHF. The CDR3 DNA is TGTGCCACAGGAAGGGATTCACCCCTCCACTTT.

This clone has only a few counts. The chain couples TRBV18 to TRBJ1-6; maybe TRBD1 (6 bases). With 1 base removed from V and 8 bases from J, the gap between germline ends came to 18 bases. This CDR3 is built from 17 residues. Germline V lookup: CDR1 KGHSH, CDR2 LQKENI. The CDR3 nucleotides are TGTGCCAGCTCACCACGAGCCGCCGGGGGCCGGGATTCACCCCTCCACTTT. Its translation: CASSPRAAGGRDSPLHF.

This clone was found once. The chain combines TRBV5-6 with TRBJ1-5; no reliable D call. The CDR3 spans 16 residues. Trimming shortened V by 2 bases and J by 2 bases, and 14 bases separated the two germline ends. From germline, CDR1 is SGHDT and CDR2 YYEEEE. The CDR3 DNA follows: TGTGCCAGCAGCTTTAGCTCCGGGAGAGGCAATCAGCCCCAGCATTTT. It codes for CASSFSSGRGNQPQHF.